This T cell receptor (beta chain) was recorded in a study of post-analysis software for immune sequencing data. Study-level results: Among multiple sclerosis patients, normalized Chao1 diversity was significantly below that of controls. Elevated frequency relative to controls characterized four or five TRBV segments in patients, TRBV5-6, TRBV5-1 and TRBV20-1 among them. Those samples that were prepared in the same batch co-clustered strongly by F measure.

Concerning this clonotype itself: The antigen remains undetermined.

TCR beta cDNA libraries had unique molecular identifiers. TCRdb redid the calling of the PCR reads with MiXCR, one entry per CDR3 protein. The table has fewer than 850,000 distinct CDR3 sequences, 25% to 30% seen once. This CDR3 has 14 residues. Trimming removed 0 bases from V and 7 bases from J; junction bases left unmatched: 7. Germline CDR1 and CDR2: DFQATT and SNEGSKA (reference sequence). The chain uses TRBV20-1 and TRBJ1-2; 8 bases map to TRBD1. This receptor was identified in a girl aged 5 to 17 with multiple sclerosis. The source material was blood. This chain's CDR3 is CSARDLGQGAGYTF. CDR3 nucleotides: TGCAGTGCTAGAGATCTCGGCCAGGGGGCTGGCTACACCTTC.